This entry features one T cell receptor beta chain sequence. Its target is unknown. Stated treatment: around 19 received Ad26.COV2.S at low or high dose, single or two shots; several received placebo; per-sample allocation not given. Sampling was performed 63 days after the first vaccine or placebo injection. It was Wuhan-strain SARS-CoV-2 spike that the Ad26 vaccine vector expressed. This entry comes from a study of Ad26.COV2.S vaccination and SARS-CoV-2 variants. At the level of the study: Participant was drawn from the COV1001 Ad26.COV2.S trial arm. The vaccine Ad26.COV2.S was put into the muscle once, or twice with 56 days between. Overall study findings and caveats: TCR breadth and depth estimates may have understated total T cell responses.

Using immunoSEQ multiplex PCR, the repertoire was profiled, and TCRdb retains in-frame clones only, with some absent. Of around 300,000 clones listed, around nine tenths are singletons. V lost 5 bases and J 0 bases, leaving 7 bases between the germline ends. CDR3 length: 13 residues. Germline CDR1 reads MNHEY; CDR2 reads SVGEGT. The chain has TRBV6-2 or TRBV6-3 and TRBJ1-1; D unresolved. The sequences come from peripheral blood, collected in a trial of Ad26.COV2.S vaccine versus placebo. This TCR was recovered from a person between 18 and 65 years old who received the Ad26.COV2.S COVID-19 vaccine or a placebo. CDR3 sequence: CASSVRLNTEAFF. CDR3 bases: TGTGCCAGCAGTGTACGGTTGAACACTGAAGCTTTCTTT.